This T cell receptor (beta chain) originates from a study of cytomegalovirus exposure and HLA in healthy donors (dated by TCRdb to the late 2010s). At the level of the whole study: According to an earlier analysis of several hundred of the donors, roughly 180 million T cells yielded 117 million unique TCR beta sequences and about 300 Gb of sequence data. An early release that covered fewer than 800 HLA-typed donors contained about 300 gigabases of sequencing data and 80 million or so unique TCR sequences. Of the approximately 400 genotyped donors, approximately 83% fell in the genetic ancestry cluster associated with self-reported Caucasian donors. The study was designed to test whether signatures of past pathogen exposure could be identified by cataloging public T cell receptors. The study used immunosequencing to profile the T cell repertoires of approximately 640 subjects and linked those repertoires to cytomegalovirus serostatus. Besides the first cohort of more than 650 subjects, a separate validation cohort made up of around 120 different subjects was used. To predict cytomegalovirus infection status, the study combined high-throughput TCR immunosequencing, statistical association of individual TCRs with disease status, and machine learning. In a later analysis, previously published TCR beta repertoires from roughly 710 donors were re-analyzed and high-resolution HLA genotyping was added so that TCR occurrence patterns could be studied. In the later analysis, no new phenotypic data were used to find candidate immune exposures; instead, reliance was placed on TCR beta sequences and their occurrence across donors. In an earlier analysis of around 540 of the donors, high-throughput TCR beta sequencing was used to judge whether each TCR beta V gene segment behaved as functional or pseudogenic. Donor age, sex, ethnicity and CMV serostatus were compiled together with the repertoire data. In a later genetic analysis, genome-wide SNP genotypes for about 65% of the roughly 670 donors were used, and that subset was treated as a discovery cohort. Every discovery cohort repertoire had been produced on one sequencing platform. Both class I and class II loci were covered by HLA typing, at four-digit resolution. The number of donors typed differed by locus, with roughly 629-640 for A, B, C, DRB1 and DQB1, 522 for DQA1, 600 to 610 for DPA1, and 450 to 480 for DPB1. About 5 DR-DQ haplotypes were handled as single units for association and clustering, since linkage in the cohort was strong. On average, roughly 250,000 unique TCR beta nucleotide sequences were sequenced per donor among fewer than 500 genotyped donors of the cohort, with roughly 18% of those sequences being non-productive.

The cohort consisted of fewer than 700 healthy bone marrow donors. All cohort members were sampled while nominally healthy, although unrecorded immune exposures were likely present. The donor was CMV seronegative and was included in the group of around 320 seronegative cohort members. A peripheral blood sample was collected from each donor, and TCR beta sequencing was performed on peripheral blood mononuclear cells. Genomic DNA extraction from the blood cell samples was performed with the Qiagen DNeasy Blood Extraction Kit. Study-level results and caveats: In vitro tests confirmed that a few of the cytomegalovirus-associated TCR beta chains recognize cytomegalovirus antigens. Most TCR sequences were observed very rarely across donors, whereas some public TCRs were present in many individuals. Correlated functional status among segregating V segments might be attributable to linkage disequilibrium, but an unknown experimental factor could not be ruled out. Specific HLA alleles were associated with some 15,000 TCR beta sequences at a false discovery rate of 0.05 in a later analysis. A later genetic analysis reported fewer N-insertions in productive TCRs among donors in an Asian-associated ancestry cluster than the approximately 700-donor mean. In a later analysis, TCR association rates were found to vary across HLA loci, with the most associated TCRs seen for DRB1 alleles and the fewest for HLA-C alleles. Around 16 rarely observed V segments, including chromosome 9 orphons, were excluded from the earlier analysis of several hundred of the donors because counts were too low. Only TCR beta chains were sequenced in this cohort, and the absence of alpha or paired-chain data limited detectable features. The study listed 164 TCR beta chains as associated with cytomegalovirus. For the cohort, immune exposure information was limited to CMV serostatus. A group of highly shared sequence variants was considered likely to be a technical artifact of the sequencing pipeline. Because some donors lacked HLA typing at each locus, the association tests relied only on the typed subset. Presence/absence analyses assumed roughly uniform sequencing depth across donors, an assumption that may not hold. In both the original and validation cohorts, the classifier was reported to diagnose cytomegalovirus status with high specificity and sensitivity. A later analysis found that most CMV-associated TCR beta chains appeared HLA-restricted, with HLA associations seemingly driven largely by CMV exposure. Some IMGT-functional V segments, including TRBV6-2 and TRBV6-3, could not be distinguished by the 87-base-pair reads and were therefore excluded. A further reported finding was that TCR beta sequences accurately predicted the HLA-A and HLA-B alleles for most subjects in the first cohort. An earlier analysis of roughly 570 of the donors showed that most TCR beta V segments appeared in productive rearrangements either about 87% or about 30% of the time, which broadly matched IMGT annotations. According to the authors, the approach could potentially be generalized to other disease states and immunological phenotypes. Strong co-occurrence of HLA alleles, especially DR and DQ, made assigning TCR associations to individual alleles difficult. A later genetic analysis associated a missense DCLRE1C variant with V-gene and J-gene trimming of TCR beta chains, and an independent cohort replicated the association. According to a later analysis, parvovirus B19, influenza, CMV and Epstein-Barr virus appeared linked to several top co-occurrence clusters. Compared with equally common non-associated chains, HLA-associated TCR beta chains in a later analysis were more clonally expanded and had lower generation probabilities.

Preparation of the library involved the immunoSEQ multiplex PCR assay. For the multiplex PCR, a mixture combining 60 forward primers for TCR Vbeta segments and 13 reverse primers for TCR Jbeta segments was used. The CDR3 region of rearranged TCR beta genes was amplified from genomic DNA by a multiplex PCR assay. The amplified TCR beta libraries were sequenced on the Illumina HiSeq System as 87-base-pair reads. As for how the authors treated the data: Across the 670 or so repertoires, a later analysis counted tens of millions of unique TCR beta chains, about 10 million of which were shared by at least two donors. Raw reads were error-corrected and collapsed into unique sequences with a nearest-neighbor algorithm that merged closely related sequences to remove PCR and sequencing errors. CDR3 sequences were aligned to IMGT reference sequences to assign V, D and J gene segments. For a sequence to be retained, a match of at least six nucleotides was required to both a V gene segment and a J gene segment. Rearrangements were classified as productive when the CDR3 lacked stop codons and remained in frame with V and J, and all other rearrangements were classified as non-productive. CDR3 was defined by IMGT convention, running from the second conserved V-encoded cysteine to the conserved J-encoded phenylalanine. Sequences without an unambiguous match to a single V gene segment were excluded from the earlier analysis of a few hundred of the donors. In an earlier analysis of roughly 500 of the donors, V segments were called functional above 56.7% productive rearrangements and were called segregating when the between-donor standard deviation exceeded 5%. A statistical classification framework was built for diagnosing cytomegalovirus status from the catalog of TCR beta chain sequences. In a later analysis, TCR nucleotide sequences were compared against IMGT/GENE-DB human TR gene sequences so that V and J genes could be assigned. In a later analysis, CDR3 sequences and most-parsimonious VDJ recombination scenarios were assigned using the TCRdist pipeline. A later analysis defined each TCR beta chain by its CDR3 amino acid sequence plus V-gene family, and excluded reads lacking a unique V-gene family. To address suspected cross-contamination and a sequencing artifact, a later analysis removed approximately 590 highly shared, low-generation-probability nucleotide sequences. For each public chain, a later analysis derived a clonal expansion index from normalized ranks of inferred template counts within each repertoire. In a later analysis, generation probabilities were computed using a VDJ recombination model fitted to out-of-frame rearrangements, and the results were checked against IGoR. In a later analysis, TCR-TCR, TCR-HLA and TCR-CMV co-occurrence was scored with hypergeometric tests, and a repertoire-size bias correction was applied to TCR pairs. False discovery rates were estimated in a later analysis by permuting HLA or CMV assignments 20 times. In a later analysis, co-occurring TCRs were grouped with DBSCAN, and TCRdist sequence similarity was added when clustering was performed within HLA-allele-positive subsets. For co-occurrence clustering, repertoires with fewer than 30,000 or more than 120,000 public chains were excluded, along with roughly 5 repertoires with anomalous nucleotide sharing. Here the immuneACCESS table is served through TCRdb, limited to in-frame sequences with V and J called. Missing clones are a known gap in these copies; in checked studies unresolved V genes cover under half, and the rest lacks a known reason. V and J calls and clone size are given by that table; D and trimming were obtained from the DNA. Counted in this sample were about 64,000 clones; roughly 87% of them appeared once. About 11% of the sample goes to the ten largest clones.

Only one count was recorded for this clone. Its antigen specificity is not known. No quality values exist for individual bases; no much larger clone is one base distant. The CDR3 sequence holds 14 residues, the cysteine and phenylalanine included. Only CDR3 DNA remains: 42 bases, in frame from the first base. At the junction V is shortened by 10 bases and J by 5 bases; bases outside the gene matches: 11. From the germline V gene, CDR1 is MNHNS and CDR2 is SASEGT. The sequence derives from a female donor in good health and CMV-seronegative. Specimen: PBMCs. The rearranged chain carries TRBV6-1 and TRBJ2-5; TRBD1 aligns with 9 central bases. The DNA sequence is TGTGCCACCGGACAGGGGCGTAAAATGGAGACCCAGTACTTC. Its translation reads: CATGQGRKMETQYF.